These 14 T cell receptor beta chains were sequenced from one sample in a study of T cells in narcolepsy. Repertoires were generated with immunoSEQ multiplex PCR, while TCRdb's copy carries only in-frame clones and drops some. The table includes approximately 16,000 clones, over 55% detected once. The sequencing input was CD45RA- memory CD8+ T cells from PBMCs. The source is a human donor with narcolepsy.

This clone was recorded a few times. This rearrangement joins TRBV5-1 to TRBJ2-2, with a possible D match to TRBD1 (6 bases). Germline CDR1 SGHRS, CDR2 YFSETQ. The CDR3 consists of 14 residues. Trimming took off 4 bases at V and 1 base at J, with 8 bases between the two ends. The CDR3 is CASSGRGNTGELFF. In DNA, the CDR3 is TGCGCCAGCAGCGGCAGGGGGAACACCGGGGAGCTGTTTTTT.

The V call is TRBV2, the J call TRBJ2-1; D unresolved. The V end lost 7 bases, the J end lost 9 bases, and 19 bases lay between the germline ends. Germline V gives CDR1 SNHLY, CDR2 FYNNEI. The CDR3 has 14 residues. The CDR3 DNA follows: TGTGCCAGCAATCCCCGTGTCGGCCAGCCTGAGCAGTTCTTC. Translating gives CASNPRVGQPEQFF.

The gene calls are TRBV9 and TRBJ2-7, with 12 bases fitting TRBD1. The CDR3 extends over 14 amino acids. Per the germline V gene, CDR1 is SGDLS and CDR2 is YYNGEE. Unmatched junction bases numbered 4, after V lost 4 bases and J lost 5 bases. The CDR3 DNA is TGTGCCAGCAGCCCGGGACAGGGGGCCCACGAGCAGTACTTC. It encodes CASSPGQGAHEQYF.

The CDR3 spells CASSSNLGTYNEQFF. In DNA, the CDR3 is TGTGCCAGCAGCTCAAACTTGGGCACTTACAATGAGCAGTTCTTC. The V and J genes are TRBV7-3 and TRBJ2-1, with unresolved D. The length of the CDR3 is 15 residues. Trimming took off 4 bases at V and 4 bases at J, with 14 bases between the two ends. Germline loops: CDR1 SGHTA, CDR2 FQGTGA.

CDR3 coding DNA: TGTGCCATCGGGGAGACTGAAGCTTTCTTT. Its translation: CAIGETEAFF. The chain combines TRBV10-3 with TRBJ1-1; D is unclear. CDR3 length: 10 amino acids. The V and J ends lost 8 bases and 5 bases respectively, with 6 bases between them. CDR1 is ENHRY and CDR2 is SYGVKD in the germline V gene.

This clone was counted a few times. CDR3 DNA: TGTGCCAGCAGTGAATCTGTACGGGCAGCGGCCTATGGCTACACCTTC. Residues: CASSESVRAAAYGYTF. The V gene is TRBV6-1, the J gene TRBJ1-2; no clear D gene. Trimming left V 2 bases short and J 4 bases short, with 17 bases between. The CDR3 consists of 16 residues. Germline lookup yields CDR1 MNHNS and CDR2 SASEGT.

The chain carries TRBV27 and TRBJ1-1, with D maybe TRBD1 (5 bases). Trimming removed 2 bases at V and 3 bases at J, with 16 bases between. The CDR3 spans 16 residues. The germline V gene encodes CDR1 MNHEY and CDR2 SMNVEV (reference sequence). In DNA form, the CDR3 reads TGTGCCAGCAGTTTAAGGTGGGCAGTGGGGGACACTGAAGCTTTCTTT. Translated, it gives CASSLRWAVGDTEAFF.

This chain joins TRBV2 and TRBJ2-4, with D possibly TRBD2 on 7 matching bases. CDR1 is SNHLY, CDR2 FYNNEI, per germline. CDR3 size: 15 residues. Trimming pared 7 bases from V and 0 bases from J, leaving 13 bases between. The CDR3: CASIERDTAKNIQYF. The DNA of the CDR3 is TGTGCCAGCATAGAGCGGGACACAGCCAAAAACATTCAGTACTTC.

This chain connects TRBV10-3 to TRBJ2-7, with 12 bases identical to TRBD2. CDR1 is ENHRY and CDR2 is SYGVKD in the germline V gene. There are 16 residues in the CDR3. With 4 bases clipped from V and 3 bases from J, the junction kept 7 bases outside the gene matches. This chain's CDR3 is CAISVVGLAGRYEQYF. CDR3 nucleotides: TGTGCCATCAGTGTCGTAGGACTAGCGGGACGCTACGAGCAGTACTTC.

V usage is TRBV27 and J usage is TRBJ2-2; D remains unclear. Between the trimmed V and J ends, which lost 7 bases and 8 bases, there was a span of 14 bases. Germline assignment: CDR1 MNHEY and CDR2 SMNVEV (reference sequence). The CDR3 length is 13 residues. The CDR3 DNA follows: TGTGCCAGCACCGACGCTGTGTTTGGGGAGCTGTTTTTT. Translated, it gives CASTDAVFGELFF.

The rearrangement links TRBV12-5 to TRBJ1-2, with D hard to call. The CDR3 has 12 amino acids. Germline values: CDR1 LGHNT, CDR2 FRNRAP. Trimming cost V 6 bases and J 7 bases, with 12 bases left between them. CDR3 DNA: TGTGCTAGTGGAAACGTGGAAGGTGGCTACACCTTC. Protein sequence: CASGNVEGGYTF.

This rearrangement joins TRBV30 to TRBJ2-7, with D unclear. The V gene lost 1 base and the J gene lost 3 bases, with 13 bases spanning the gap. The germline CDR1 and CDR2 sequences are GTSNPN and SVGIG (reference sequence). CDR3 size: 14 residues. The CDR3 sequence is CAWSGPETFYEQYF. The CDR3 nucleotides are TGTGCCTGGAGTGGTCCGGAAACTTTCTACGAGCAGTACTTC.

This clone was seen a few times. The chain links TRBV2 to TRBJ2-1, with unresolved D. From germline, CDR1 is SNHLY and CDR2 FYNNEI. This CDR3 is 13 amino acids long. V was cut by 0 bases and J by 15 bases, with 15 bases left in between. For the CDR3, the DNA is TGTGCCAGCAGTGAAGCGCTTGGCCCCTACGTGTTCTTC. It encodes CASSEALGPYVFF.

The CDR3 protein is CASSEAGARPQHF. CDR3 nucleotides: TGTGCCAGCAGCGAAGCTGGCGCGAGGCCCCAGCATTTT. This chain uses TRBV9 with TRBJ1-5; no firm D call. CDR1 and CDR2 from the germline V gene are SGDLS and YYNGEE. The CDR3 spans 13 residues. The ends were cut back, 3 bases at V and 9 bases at J, with 13 bases in the middle.